These 10 T cell receptor beta chains came from one sample sequenced in a study of cytomegalovirus exposure and HLA in healthy donors. Primers: 60 Vbeta forward and 13 Jbeta reverse. Libraries were prepared by immunoSEQ multiplex PCR; TCRdb keeps only in-frame clonotypes and omits some of them. This table has tens of thousands of clones, just over 65% appearing once. The sample was PBMCs. Receptor source: a man aged 25 to 40 in good health and CMV-seronegative.

This chain connects TRBV6-6 to TRBJ1-1; D is unclear. This CDR3 comprises 12 residues. V was clipped by 5 bases and J by 0 bases, with 4 bases between them. Germline V gene data show CDR1 as MNHNY and CDR2 as SVGAGI (reference sequence). The CDR3 loop reads CASSNMNTEAFF. The CDR3 DNA follows: TGTGCCAGCAGTAATATGAACACTGAAGCTTTCTTT.

This clone was picked up a small number of times. The chain links TRBV5-6 to TRBJ1-1; D possibly corresponds to TRBD1 (5 bases). Germline CDR1 SGHDT, CDR2 YYEEEE. Between the trimmed V and J ends, which lost 0 bases and 0 bases, there was a span of 9 bases. The CDR3 consists of 15 residues. CDR3 loop: CASSLVGGLNTEAFF. In DNA, the CDR3 is TGTGCCAGCAGCTTGGTGGGGGGGTTGAACACTGAAGCTTTCTTT. Using reference TRBV5-6 and TRBJ1-1 for the parts outside the CDR3, the full variable domain is DAGVTQSPTHLIKTRGQQVTLRCSPKSGHDTVSWYQQALGQGPQFIFQYYEEEERQRGNFPDRFSGHQFPNYSSELNVNALLLGDSALYLCASSLVGGLNTEAFFGQGTRLTVV.

The rearrangement uses TRBV5-1 and TRBJ2-1; 7 nucleotides line up with TRBD2. Germline lookup yields CDR1 SGHRS and CDR2 YFSETQ. The CDR3 extends over 17 amino acids. V lost 7 bases to trimming and J lost 9 bases; unmatched junction nucleotides: 22. CDR3 protein: CASCQTGTIYPAGEQFF. CDR3 nucleotides: TGCGCCAGCTGCCAGACCGGGACTATCTATCCCGCGGGTGAGCAGTTCTTC.

This clone has just a few counts. The rearrangement joins TRBV30 to TRBJ1-2; TRBD1 agrees at 7 bases. The CDR3 consists of 13 residues. Germline assignment: CDR1 GTSNPN and CDR2 SVGIG (reference sequence). V lost 0 bases, J lost 8 bases, and 6 bases stayed unmatched. In DNA, the CDR3 is TGTGCCTGGAGTGTATTAAGGGGGCAAGGCTACACCTTC. This codes for CAWSVLRGQGYTF.

The chain uses TRBV7-2 and TRBJ2-5; 8 bases match TRBD2. V shed 3 bases, J shed 3 bases, and the junction held 3 bases outside the gene matches. CDR3 length: 14 residues. Germline V gives CDR1 SGHTA, CDR2 FQGNSA. This CDR3 is CASSFELAEETQYF. The DNA of the CDR3 is TGTGCCAGCAGCTTTGAACTAGCGGAAGAGACCCAGTACTTC.

The V call is TRBV19, the J call TRBJ1-5, with 8 bases identical to TRBD1. This CDR3 is 14 amino acids long. V trimming: 7 bases; J trimming: 4 bases; junction bases outside the gene matches: 6. The germline V gene has CDR1 LNHDA and CDR2 SQIVND (reference sequence). CDR3 protein: CASNLDRGNQPQHF. The CDR3 DNA sequence: TGTGCCAGTAACCTCGACAGGGGAAATCAGCCCCAGCATTTT.

This clone was seen a handful of times. The V gene is TRBV27, the J gene TRBJ1-2, with no clear D. Per germline, CDR1 MNHEY and CDR2 SMNVEV (reference sequence). There are 13 residues in the CDR3. V lost 5 bases, J lost 6 bases, and 13 bases lay in between. Written as DNA, the CDR3 is TGTGCCAGCAGTCTTAAGACAAACGATGGCTACACCTTC. Its protein product is CASSLKTNDGYTF.

This clone was picked up one time. The CDR3 sequence: CASSLGPDRDNYGYTF. In DNA, the CDR3 is TGTGCCAGCAGCTTGGGCCCTGACAGGGATAACTATGGCTACACCTTC. This chain links TRBV5-6 with TRBJ1-2; 7 nucleotides line up with TRBD1. The CDR3 is 16 amino acids. The ends lost 0 bases at V and 1 base at J; junction bases unmatched: 6. CDR1 is SGHDT, CDR2 YYEEEE, per germline. Combining the CDR3 with reference TRBV5-6 and TRBJ1-2 gives the whole variable domain DAGVTQSPTHLIKTRGQQVTLRCSPKSGHDTVSWYQQALGQGPQFIFQYYEEEERQRGNFPDRFSGHQFPNYSSELNVNALLLGDSALYLCASSLGPDRDNYGYTFGSGTRLTVV.

The gene calls are TRBV5-1 and TRBJ1-1, with no clear D. The germline V gene encodes CDR1 SGHRS and CDR2 YFSETQ. The CDR3 is 14 residues long. Trimming left V 0 bases short and J 1 base short, with 7 bases between. The CDR3: CASSLERGNTEAFF. The CDR3 DNA is TGCGCCAGCAGCTTGGAACGGGGGAACACTGAAGCTTTCTTT.

This clone appeared a few times. The J gene is TRBJ1-5, the V gene TRBV28; D is unclear. Per germline, CDR1 MDHEN and CDR2 SYDVKM. Trimming left V 6 bases short and J 9 bases short, with 15 bases between. CDR3 length: 13 residues. The CDR3 reads CASSLVPRSPQHF. The CDR3 coding sequence is TGTGCCAGCAGCCTAGTGCCCCGGTCGCCCCAGCATTTT.